What follows describes a single T cell receptor beta chain. This sample is part of a study of siplizumab effects on memory and regulatory T cells. The method was immunoSEQ multiplex PCR; TCRdb's version includes in-frame clones alone and lacks a portion of them. The table has about 87,000 clones, approximately 93% seen once. V was shortened by 4 bases and J by 3 bases, with 13 bases between the two germline ends. This CDR3 has 15 amino acids. Germline V gene data show CDR1 as MNHEY and CDR2 as SVGAGI. The V gene is TRBV6-5, the J gene TRBJ1-3, with a tentative D call TRBD1 (5 bases). This clonotype was obtained from a human donor in good health. Sequenced sample: non-Treg CD4+ T cells sorted from blood. The CDR3 loop is CASSFGTFNGNTIYF. For the CDR3, the DNA is TGTGCCAGCAGTTTTGGGACCTTTAATGGAAACACCATATATTTT.